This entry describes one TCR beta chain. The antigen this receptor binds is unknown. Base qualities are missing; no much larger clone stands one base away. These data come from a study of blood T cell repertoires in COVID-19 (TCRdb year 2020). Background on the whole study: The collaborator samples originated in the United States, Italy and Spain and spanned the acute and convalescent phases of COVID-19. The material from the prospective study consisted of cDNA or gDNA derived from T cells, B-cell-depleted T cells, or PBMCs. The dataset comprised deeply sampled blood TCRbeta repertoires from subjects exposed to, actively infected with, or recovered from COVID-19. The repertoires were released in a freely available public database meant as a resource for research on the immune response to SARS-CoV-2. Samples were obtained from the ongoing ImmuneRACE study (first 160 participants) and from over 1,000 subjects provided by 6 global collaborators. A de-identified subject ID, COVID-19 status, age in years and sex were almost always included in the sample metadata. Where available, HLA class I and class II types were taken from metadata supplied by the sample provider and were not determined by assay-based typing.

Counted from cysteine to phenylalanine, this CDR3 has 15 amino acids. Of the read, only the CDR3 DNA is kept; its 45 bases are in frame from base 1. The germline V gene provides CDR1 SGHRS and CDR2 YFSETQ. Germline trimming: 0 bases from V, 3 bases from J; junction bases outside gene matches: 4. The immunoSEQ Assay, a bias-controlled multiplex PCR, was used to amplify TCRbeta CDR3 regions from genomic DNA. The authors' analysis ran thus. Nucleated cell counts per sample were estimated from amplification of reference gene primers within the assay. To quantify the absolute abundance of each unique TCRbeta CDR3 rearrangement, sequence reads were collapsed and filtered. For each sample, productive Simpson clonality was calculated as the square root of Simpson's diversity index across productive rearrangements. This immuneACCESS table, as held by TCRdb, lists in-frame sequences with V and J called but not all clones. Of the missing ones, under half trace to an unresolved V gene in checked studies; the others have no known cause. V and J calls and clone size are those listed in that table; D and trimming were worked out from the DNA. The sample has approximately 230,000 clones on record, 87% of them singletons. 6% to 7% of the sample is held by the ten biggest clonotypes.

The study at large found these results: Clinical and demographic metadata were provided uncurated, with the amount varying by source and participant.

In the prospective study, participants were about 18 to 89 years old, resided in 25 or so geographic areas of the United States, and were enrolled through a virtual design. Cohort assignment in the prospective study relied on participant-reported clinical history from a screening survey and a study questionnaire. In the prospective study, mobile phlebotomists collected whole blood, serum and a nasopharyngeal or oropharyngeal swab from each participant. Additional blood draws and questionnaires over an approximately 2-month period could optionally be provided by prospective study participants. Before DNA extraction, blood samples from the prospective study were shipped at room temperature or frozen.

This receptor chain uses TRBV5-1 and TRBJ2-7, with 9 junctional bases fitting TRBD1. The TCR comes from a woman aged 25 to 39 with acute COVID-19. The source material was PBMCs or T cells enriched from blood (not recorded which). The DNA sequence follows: TGCGCCAGCAGCTTGGATGGGACAGGGTACTACGAGCAGTACTTC. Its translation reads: CASSLDGTGYYEQYF.